The subject of this entry is one TCR beta chain. Sequenced by immunoSEQ multiplex PCR; TCRdb stores in-frame clones only, minus some. The table lists about 40,000 clones, under 90% of them singletons, with 4% to 6% in the top ten. This sample was taken from a study of T cell changes during pregnancy in multiple sclerosis. The sequenced sample was peripheral blood, obtained in the second trimester of pregnancy. This receptor was identified in a female donor in good health, enrolled as a control in a pregnancy study.

This CDR3 is CASSLPGRFPGELFF. The CDR3 DNA reads as TGTGCCAGTAGCTTGCCCGGGAGGTTCCCCGGGGAGCTGTTTTTT. The rearrangement joins TRBV19 to TRBJ2-2; 7 nucleotides agree with TRBD2. The germline gives CDR1 LNHDA, CDR2 SQIVND (reference sequence). Trimming removed 6 bases from V and 6 bases from J; junction bases left unmatched: 10. The CDR3 length is 15 residues.